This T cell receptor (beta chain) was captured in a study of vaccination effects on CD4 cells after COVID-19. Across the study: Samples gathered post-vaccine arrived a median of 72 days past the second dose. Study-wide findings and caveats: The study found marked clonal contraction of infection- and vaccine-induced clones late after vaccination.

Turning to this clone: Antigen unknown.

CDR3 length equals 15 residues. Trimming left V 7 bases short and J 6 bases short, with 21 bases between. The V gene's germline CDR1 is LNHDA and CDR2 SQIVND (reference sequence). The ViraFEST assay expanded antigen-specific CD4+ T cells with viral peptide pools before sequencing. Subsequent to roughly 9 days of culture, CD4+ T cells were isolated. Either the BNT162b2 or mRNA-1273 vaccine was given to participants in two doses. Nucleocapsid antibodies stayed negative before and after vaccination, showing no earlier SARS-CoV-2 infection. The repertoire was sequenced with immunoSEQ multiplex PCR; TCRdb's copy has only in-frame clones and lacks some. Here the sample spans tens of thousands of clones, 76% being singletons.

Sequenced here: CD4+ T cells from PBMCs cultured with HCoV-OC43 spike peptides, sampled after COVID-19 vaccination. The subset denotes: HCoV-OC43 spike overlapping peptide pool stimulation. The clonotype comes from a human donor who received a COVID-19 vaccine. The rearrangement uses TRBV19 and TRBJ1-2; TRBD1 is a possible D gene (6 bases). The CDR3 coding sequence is TGTGCCAGTACGACAGGCTCTACAATTATACATGGCTACACCTTC. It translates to CASTTGSTIIHGYTF. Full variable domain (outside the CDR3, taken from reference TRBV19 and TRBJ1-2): DGGITQSPKYLFRKEGQNVTLSCEQNLNHDAMYWYRQDPGQGLRLIYYSQIVNDFQKGDIAEGYSVSREKKESFPLTVTSAQKNPTAFYLCASTTGSTIIHGYTFGSGTRLTVV.